The 7 T cell receptor beta chains given below trace back to one sample, sequenced in a study of blood T cell repertoires in COVID-19. Here immunoSEQ multiplex PCR was the method, and the copy in TCRdb shows in-frame clones only, minus some. The sample holds just over 70,000 clones; around 80% are singletons and the top ten take about 18%. The sample consisted of peripheral blood. These receptors were collected from a man between 65 and 85 years old who had recovered from COVID-19.

The V and J genes are TRBV28 and TRBJ1-6; 7 bases align to TRBD1. Germline trimming cut 4 bases from V and 10 bases from J; bases unmatched to any gene: 7. The CDR3 is 14 residues long. Per germline, CDR1 MDHEN and CDR2 SYDVKM. CDR3 loop: CASSSGQASSPLHF. Here the CDR3 DNA reads TGTGCCAGCAGTTCCGGACAGGCATCGTCACCCCTCCACTTT.

This chain uses TRBV30 with TRBJ1-4; a weak D match, TRBD1 (6 bases). Germline V CDR1 and CDR2: GTSNPN, SVGIG (reference sequence). Trimming shortened V by 8 bases and J by 7 bases, and 17 bases separated the two germline ends. The CDR3 extends over 13 amino acids. This CDR3 is CAREDSDREKLFF. The CDR3 DNA reads as TGTGCCCGAGAGGACAGTGATCGTGAAAAACTGTTTTTT.

This chain joins TRBV19 and TRBJ1-3; 7 positions match TRBD1. The CDR3 is 15 residues long. Trimming took 4 bases from V and 0 from J; bases not matched to a gene: 3. Germline lookup yields CDR1 LNHDA and CDR2 SQIVND (reference sequence). The CDR3 DNA follows: TGTGCCAGTAGTACCGGGACAGCCTCTGGAAACACCATATATTTT. Amino acids: CASSTGTASGNTIYF.

The chain has TRBV7-9 and TRBJ2-3; 7 bases fit TRBD1. Germline CDR1 SEHNR, CDR2 FQNEAQ (reference sequence). The V segment lost 5 bases and the J segment 1 base; nucleotides outside the gene matches: 6. This CDR3 region has 15 residues. The CDR3 bases are TGTGCCAGCAGCATCCGGGACAGTCGCACAGATACGCAGTATTTT. As protein: CASSIRDSRTDTQYF.

The CDR3 loop is CASSPNSYNEQFF. CDR3 DNA: TGTGCCAGCAGCCCCAACTCCTACAATGAGCAGTTCTTC. The chain joins TRBV3-1 (or the pseudogene TRBV3-2) to TRBJ2-1; D ambiguous. The CDR3 has 13 amino acids. Trimming stripped 4 bases from V and 0 bases from J, with 4 bases between. Germline V gene sequence: CDR1 LGHDT, CDR2 YNNKEL (reference sequence).

This chain links TRBV18 with TRBJ1-1; tentatively, D is TRBD1 (6 bases). CDR1 is KGHSH, CDR2 LQKENI, per germline. Trimming removed 3 bases from V and 5 bases from J, with 10 bases in between. The CDR3 has 13 residues. CDR3 in DNA: TGTGCCAGCTCACCGGGGGGGCGGACTGAAGCTTTCTTT. Translated: CASSPGGRTEAFF.

V is TRBV11-3 and J is TRBJ2-7, with a weak D call TRBD1 (6 bases). The V gene lost 5 bases and the J gene lost 7 bases, with 15 bases spanning the gap. This CDR3 has 13 residues. Germline V gene sequence: CDR1 SGHNT, CDR2 YENEEA. CDR3 protein: CASSRRDTPEQYF. CDR3 coding DNA: TGTGCCAGCAGCCGCCGGGACACCCCAGAGCAGTACTTC.